What follows are 31 T cell receptor beta chains derived from one specimen sequenced in a study of T cells in Graves' hyperthyroidism and ophthalmopathy. The TCR beta CDR3 regions underwent amplification using RNA transcripts as the source. In the first-round RT-PCR of the TCR CDR3, the HTBI primer set was used. Each CDR3 protein gets one entry after TCRdb re-called the multiplex PCR reads with MiXCR. The sample records about 620,000 distinct CDR3 sequences, about a sixth being singletons. Sequencing was done on a sample of blood. Every receptor here comes from a woman aged 25 to 39 with Graves' hyperthyroidism.

This clonotype appeared many times. The chain employs TRBV5-1 and TRBJ2-7, with TRBD2 matching 11 bases. V shed 0 bases, J shed 6 bases, and the junction held 5 bases outside the gene matches. CDR3 length: 15 residues. Germline V CDR1 and CDR2: SGHRS, YFSETQ. CDR3 nucleotides: TGCGCCAGCAGCTTGGCTAGGCTAGCGGGAGGCGAGCAGTACTTC. Translation: CASSLARLAGGEQYF.

The chain is built from TRBV19 and TRBJ2-1, with D uncertain. The CDR3 sequence is 13 residues long. V shed 0 bases and J shed 7 bases, with 7 bases lying between them. Germline CDR1 LNHDA, CDR2 SQIVND (reference sequence). The CDR3 reads CASSIDVGNEQFF. Written as DNA, the CDR3 is TGTGCCAGTAGTATAGACGTGGGTAATGAGCAGTTCTTC.

The sample holds many counts of this clonotype. This chain uses TRBV5-1 with TRBJ2-1; D uncertain. The CDR3 has 16 residues. CDR1 is SGHRS, CDR2 YFSETQ, per germline. Deletions cut 4 bases from V and 0 bases from J, with 14 bases between. CDR3 sequence: CASSALTASSYNEQFF. The CDR3 DNA is TGCGCCAGCAGCGCGCTGACCGCGAGCTCCTACAATGAGCAGTTCTTC.

In regard to this clonotype: Being one base from a much bigger clone, this may be a read error. The chain combines TRBV6-1 with TRBJ2-7; D might be TRBD2 (5 bases). Trimming removed 2 bases at V and 1 base at J, with 15 bases between. The germline V gene has CDR1 MNHNS and CDR2 SASEGT. This CDR3 comprises 16 residues. The CDR3 sequence: CASSESAGGPSYEQYF. The CDR3 nucleotides are TGTGCCAGCAGTGAATCGGCTGGCGGGCCATCCTACGAGCAGTACTTC.

This chain links TRBV7-2 with TRBJ2-7, with D perhaps matching TRBD2 (6 bases). This CDR3 has 15 amino acids. Trimming removed 4 bases at V and 9 bases at J, with 22 bases between. CDR1 and CDR2 (germline): SGHTA, FQGNSA. This CDR3 is CASSSSGGLISGQYF. CDR3 in DNA: TGTGCCAGCAGCTCATCCGGGGGTTTGATTTCGGGGCAGTACTTC.

The chain employs TRBV24-1 and TRBJ2-7; maybe TRBD1 (6 bases). Germline CDR1 is KGHDR and CDR2 is SFDVKD. This CDR3 spans 13 amino acids. Trimming took 7 bases from V and 2 from J, leaving 11 bases between them. CDR3 sequence: CATSLGDTYEQYF. The CDR3 DNA reads as TGTGCCACCAGCCTGGGGGACACCTACGAGCAGTACTTC.

This clonotype was picked up many times. The chain combines TRBV11-2 with TRBJ2-3; D remains ambiguous. This CDR3 has 14 amino acids. The V end was cut by 1 base, the J end by 3 bases, with 8 bases between. Per germline, CDR1 SGHAT and CDR2 FQNNGV. In DNA, the CDR3 is TGTGCCAGCAGCTTAGCGCAGGCAACAGATACGCAGTATTTT. This gives the protein CASSLAQATDTQYF.

This clonotype occurred many times. The chain couples TRBV6-1 to TRBJ2-1; no firm D call. V shed 6 bases and J shed 9 bases, with 15 bases lying between them. This CDR3 is built from 13 residues. CDR1 is MNHNS and CDR2 is SASEGT in the germline V gene. The CDR3 region has the DNA TGTGCCAGCAGCCCTGGCCTAGACCCTGAGCAGTTCTTC. This gives the protein CASSPGLDPEQFF.

The J gene is TRBJ1-5, the V gene TRBV30; D may be TRBD1 (5 bases). Germline CDR1 is GTSNPN and CDR2 is SVGIG (reference sequence). The CDR3 is made up of 13 amino acids. V was shortened by 6 bases and J by 3 bases, with 12 bases between the two germline ends. DNA of the CDR3: TGTGCCTGTGACCGGGACCTCAATCAGCCCCAGCATTTT. It encodes CACDRDLNQPQHF.

This clonotype was found many times. V gene TRBV6-1 combines with J gene TRBJ2-7; D ambiguous. This CDR3 comprises 16 residues. The V end lost 10 bases, the J end lost 1 base, and 23 bases lay between the germline ends. Germline V gene sequence: CDR1 MNHNS, CDR2 SASEGT. CDR3 sequence reads: CATGGIDAFLSYEQYF. The CDR3 DNA is TGTGCCACCGGTGGAATCGACGCGTTCCTTTCCTACGAGCAGTACTTC.

This clonotype showed up many times. The chain links TRBV7-2 to TRBJ1-3; 10 positions match TRBD1. After removal of 3 bases from V and 3 bases from J, the junction contained 2 bases not matched to a gene. Germline values: CDR1 SGHTA, CDR2 FQGNSA. The CDR3 runs to 15 residues. This CDR3 reads CASSLTGGVGNTIYF. The CDR3 DNA follows: TGTGCCAGCAGCTTGACAGGGGGCGTTGGAAACACCATATATTTT.

The rearrangement uses TRBV10-3 and TRBJ1-1; D gene uncertain. CDR1 and CDR2 (germline): ENHRY, SYGVKD. The V gene lost 4 bases and the J gene lost 8 bases, with 8 bases spanning the gap. The CDR3 covers 11 residues. The chain's CDR3 is CAISAADEAFF. The CDR3 bases are TGTGCCATCAGTGCGGCAGACGAAGCTTTCTTT.

The rearrangement links TRBV15 to TRBJ2-1; 13 nucleotides line up with TRBD2. V gave up 5 bases and J gave up 6 bases; unmatched junction bases: 1. The CDR3 spans 14 residues. The germline gives CDR1 LNHNV, CDR2 YYDKDF (reference sequence). CDR3 sequence (DNA): TGTGCCACCAGCGGGACTAGCGGGACCAATGAGCAGTTCTTC. Translating it yields CATSGTSGTNEQFF.

There are a few counts of this clonotype. The J gene is TRBJ1-6, the V gene TRBV2; TRBD1 might be the D (6 bases). Trimming pared 8 bases from V and 9 bases from J, leaving 20 bases between. This CDR3 contains 15 residues. Per germline, CDR1 SNHLY and CDR2 FYNNEI. The CDR3 here is CASVTRGPRTSPLHF. CDR3 DNA: TGTGCCAGCGTAACCAGGGGACCCAGGACTTCACCCCTCCACTTT.

The genes are TRBV5-8 and TRBJ1-3, with 7 bases lining up with TRBD1. Unmatched junction bases numbered 9, after V lost 0 bases and J lost 0 bases. Germline-derived CDR1 and CDR2 are SGHTS and YDEGEE. This CDR3 has 18 residues. CDR3 sequence reads: CASSLDPGQISSGNTIYF. CDR3 DNA: TGTGCCAGCAGCTTGGACCCGGGACAGATTTCCTCTGGAAACACCATATATTTT.

This clonotype was seen only a few times. This sequence joins TRBV10-3 and TRBJ2-1; tentatively, D is TRBD1 (5 bases). V shed 2 bases and J shed 3 bases, with 8 bases lying between them. This CDR3 has 14 residues. CDR1 and CDR2 from the germline V gene are ENHRY and SYGVKD. The CDR3 coding sequence is TGTGCCATCAGTGAGGGGGCAGACTACAATGAGCAGTTCTTC. It is translated as CAISEGADYNEQFF.

With respect to this clonotype: A read error may explain this, as a much larger clone is one base away. J is TRBJ2-1 and V is TRBV7-2; possibly TRBD2 for D (5 bases). Between the trimmed V and J ends, which lost 2 bases and 10 bases, there was a span of 12 bases. Looked up from germline, CDR1 is SGHTA and CDR2 is FQGNSA. CDR3 length: 13 residues. CDR3 nucleotides: TGTGCCAGCAGCTTACGGCTAGCTTACGAGCAGTTCTTC. This codes for CASSLRLAYEQFF.

This clonotype has at least ten counts. The chain couples TRBV28 to TRBJ2-1; 10 bases align to TRBD1. In germline, CDR1 is MDHEN, CDR2 SYDVKM. J was trimmed by 4 bases and V by 6 bases; bases with no gene match: 12. The CDR3 spans 17 residues. CDR3 nucleotide sequence: TGTGCCAGCAGGACCTCTTTAGGGACAGGGGTTTACAATGAGCAGTTCTTC. Translating gives CASRTSLGTGVYNEQFF.

There are many counts of this clonotype. The rearrangement joins TRBV2 to TRBJ2-5; 8 nucleotides align to TRBD1. The V gene's germline CDR1 is SNHLY and CDR2 FYNNEI. J gave up 5 bases and V 0 bases, and 11 bases lay outside the gene matches. The CDR3 is made up of 17 amino acids. As DNA, the CDR3 is TGTGCCAGCAGTGAAGCACCCCTCTACAGGGGGAGGGAGACCCAGTACTTC. Residues: CASSEAPLYRGRETQYF.

The sample holds many counts of this clonotype. V gene TRBV5-8 combines with J gene TRBJ2-7; a weak D match, TRBD1 (5 bases). The CDR3 runs to 14 residues. The germline V gene encodes CDR1 SGHTS and CDR2 YDEGEE. V lost 0 bases, J lost 2 bases, and 9 bases lay in between. The CDR3 reads CASSLAEGAYEQYF. The CDR3 coding sequence is TGTGCCAGCAGCTTGGCCGAAGGGGCCTACGAGCAGTACTTC.

This clonotype occurred many times. V and J are TRBV20-1 and TRBJ1-1, with D perhaps matching TRBD1 (5 bases). CDR1 DFQATT and CDR2 SNEGSKA come from the germline V gene (reference sequence). The CDR3 consists of 13 residues. Trimming shortened V by 5 bases and J by 0 bases, and 10 bases separated the two germline ends. The CDR3 DNA reads TGCAGTGCTTTGACAGAAATGAACACTGAAGCTTTCTTT. Translation: CSALTEMNTEAFF.

In this sample, this clonotype turned up many times. The rearrangement links TRBV19 to TRBJ2-1; D gene unclear. V was trimmed by 3 bases and J by 6 bases, leaving 3 bases between them. The V gene's germline CDR1 is LNHDA and CDR2 SQIVND (reference sequence). The CDR3 is 11 residues long. The CDR3 DNA sequence: TGTGCCAGTAGTATGGGCAATGAGCAGTTCTTC. This sequence encodes CASSMGNEQFF.

This clonotype was counted at least ten times. The rearrangement joins TRBV19 to TRBJ1-1, with unresolved D. The CDR3 is 15 amino acids. Germline-derived CDR1 and CDR2 are LNHDA and SQIVND (reference sequence). The V gene lost 0 bases and the J gene lost 3 bases, with 11 bases spanning the gap. The CDR3, as DNA: TGTGCCAGTAGTATAGAGGGCAGTGAGTACACTGAAGCTTTCTTT. Its protein is CASSIEGSEYTEAFF.

The sample holds a few counts of this clonotype. CDR3 amino acids: CSAPGTGYEQYF. The CDR3 nucleotides read TGCAGTGCTCCCGGGACAGGCTACGAGCAGTACTTC. The chain recombines TRBV20-1 with TRBJ2-7, with 8 bases fitting TRBD1. Germline V gives CDR1 DFQATT, CDR2 SNEGSKA (reference sequence). This CDR3 region has 12 residues. Germline trimming cut 5 bases from V and 3 bases from J; bases unmatched to any gene: 3.

The sample holds many counts of this clonotype. The chain recombines TRBV11-2 with TRBJ1-1; D might be TRBD1 (5 bases). Trimming cost V 10 bases and J 7 bases, with 13 bases left between them. This CDR3 region has 11 residues. Per the germline V gene, CDR1 is SGHAT and CDR2 is FQNNGV. The CDR3 spells CAIRDPGEAFF. Here the CDR3 DNA reads TGTGCCATCCGGGACCCCGGTGAAGCTTTCTTT.

This clonotype was picked up a small number of times. This chain uses TRBV30 with TRBJ2-7, with 7 bases aligning to TRBD2. V shed 2 bases, J shed 0 bases, and the junction held 16 bases outside the gene matches. This CDR3 contains 18 residues. CDR1 is GTSNPN, CDR2 SVGIG, per germline (reference sequence). The CDR3 DNA follows: TGTGCCTGGAGTCCTACCAACACACTAGCGCACTTCTCCTACGAGCAGTACTTC. Protein product: CAWSPTNTLAHFSYEQYF.

The chain combines TRBV6-1 with TRBJ2-6; D not resolved. The length of the CDR3 is 14 residues. Germline V gene data show CDR1 as MNHNS and CDR2 as SASEGT. V lost 6 bases and J lost 0, with 6 bases in between. The CDR3 coding sequence is TGTGCCAGCAGACAGAGCTCTGGGGCCAACGTCCTGACTTTC. Residues: CASRQSSGANVLTF.

On this clonotype: The CDR3 carries no conserved terminal phenylalanine or tryptophan, so it likely arises from a read error. The chain carries TRBV3-1 and TRBJ2-7, with 7 bases matching TRBD1. Germline loops: CDR1 LGHDT, CDR2 YNNKEL (reference sequence). This CDR3 is 14 amino acids long. After removal of 8 bases from V and 0 bases from J, the junction contained 7 bases not matched to a gene. The CDR3 sequence: CASATDRNSYEQYL. DNA for the CDR3: TGTGCCAGCGCTACGGACAGGAACTCCTACGAGCAGTACCTC.

This clonotype was counted at least ten times. The rearrangement joins TRBV3-1 to TRBJ1-2; 7 nucleotides agree with TRBD1. Per germline, CDR1 LGHDT and CDR2 YNNKEL (reference sequence). The CDR3 contains 13 residues. V lost 4 bases, J lost 7 bases, and 6 bases stayed unmatched. The CDR3 loop reads CASSLDRVTGYTF. The CDR3 DNA sequence: TGTGCCAGCAGCCTCGACAGGGTGACTGGCTACACCTTC.

Ten or more counts support this clonotype. V is TRBV20-1 and J is TRBJ2-1, with 8 bases lining up with TRBD1. V trimming: 5 bases; J trimming: 5 bases; junction bases outside the gene matches: 5. Germline values: CDR1 DFQATT, CDR2 SNEGSKA (reference sequence). The CDR3 sequence is 13 residues long. DNA of the CDR3: TGCAGTGCTTCTCGGACAGGGAACAATGAGCAGTTCTTC. Translated, it gives CSASRTGNNEQFF.

This clonotype was detected many times. J is TRBJ2-1 and V is TRBV5-6; a possible D gene is TRBD2 (5 bases). This CDR3 has 13 residues. Germline V CDR1 and CDR2: SGHDT, YYEEEE. The V end was cut by 2 bases, the J end by 6 bases, with 9 bases between. CDR3 in DNA: TGTGCCAGCAGCTTCGGGGTGAGCAATGAGCAGTTCTTC. Its translation: CASSFGVSNEQFF.